These 20 T cell receptor beta chains came from one sample sequenced in a study of vaccination effects on CD4 cells after COVID-19. Researchers isolated CD4+ T cells once approximately ten days of culture had elapsed. Assay: immunoSEQ multiplex PCR; the TCRdb copy retains only in-frame clones and omits some. The sample has roughly 29,000 clones; 65% are singletons. For these TCRs, the target antigens are not known. The material was CD4+ T cells from PBMCs cultured without peptide, obtained before COVID-19 vaccination. These receptor sequences come from a human donor who received a COVID-19 vaccine.

The table lists this clone with a count of one. The genes are TRBV30 and TRBJ1-6; D is unresolved. CDR3 length: 13 amino acids. Germline-derived CDR1 and CDR2 are GTSNPN and SVGIG (reference sequence). The V and J ends lost 5 bases and 6 bases respectively, with 11 bases between them. The CDR3 coding sequence is TGTGCCTGGGAGTCAGTAGTTAATTCACCCCTCCACTTT. This encodes CAWESVVNSPLHF.

This clone occurred once. The chain has TRBV2 and TRBJ2-2; D might be TRBD1 (6 bases). Germline CDR1 reads SNHLY; CDR2 reads FYNNEI. Trimming left V 6 bases short and J 4 bases short, with 9 bases between. The CDR3 is made up of 13 amino acids. This CDR3 is CASSADSTGELFF. CDR3 DNA: TGTGCCAGCAGCGCGGACAGCACCGGGGAGCTGTTTTTT.

The chain employs TRBV5-6 and TRBJ1-1; D unclear. The CDR3 has 13 residues. V shed 4 bases and J shed 1 base, with 8 bases lying between them. Looked up from germline, CDR1 is SGHDT and CDR2 is YYEEEE. For the CDR3, the DNA is TGTGCCAGCAGCCTTACAGAGAACACTGAAGCTTTCTTT. Amino acid sequence: CASSLTENTEAFF.

The CDR3 is CASRKDVESRGYTF. For the CDR3, the DNA is TGTGCCAGCAGGAAGGACGTGGAATCACGTGGCTACACCTTC. The V call is TRBV2, the J call TRBJ1-2; D call uncertain. Germline V gives CDR1 SNHLY, CDR2 FYNNEI. CDR3 size: 14 residues. V lost 6 bases, J lost 7 bases, and 18 bases lay in between.

A few counts support this clone. The J gene is TRBJ1-2, the V gene TRBV14, with TRBD1 as a possible D gene (6 bases). The V gene's germline CDR1 is SGHDN and CDR2 FVKESK. Trimming pared 5 bases from V and 7 bases from J, leaving 23 bases between. The CDR3 is made up of 16 amino acids. The chain's CDR3 is CASSVQGGGVVSGYTF. CDR3 in DNA: TGTGCCAGCAGCGTACAGGGAGGTGGTGTCGTGAGTGGCTACACCTTC.

The DNA for the CDR3 is TGTGCCAGCAGCTTACCCCACCTCGGGCGGGAGCCCCGAGAGACCCAGTACTTC. As protein: CASSLPHLGREPRETQYF. This chain links TRBV7-2 with TRBJ2-5, with 7 nucleotides matching TRBD2. Trimming at V came to 2 bases and at J to 4 bases, leaving 16 bases not matched to a gene. Looked up from germline, CDR1 is SGHTA and CDR2 is FQGNSA. The CDR3 runs 18 residues.

This chain uses TRBV19 with TRBJ1-1; D is undetermined. From germline, CDR1 is LNHDA and CDR2 SQIVND (reference sequence). The CDR3 has 13 residues. Trimming took 11 bases from V and 4 from J, leaving 17 bases between them. Here the CDR3 reads CAGSEGRFTEAFF. The CDR3 DNA is TGTGCCGGCTCGGAGGGAAGGTTCACTGAAGCTTTCTTT.

V is TRBV24-1 and J is TRBJ2-3; D is tentatively TRBD1 or TRBD2 (7 bases each). CDR3 length: 18 amino acids. The germline V and J ends were trimmed by 4 bases and 1 base, with 20 bases remaining between them. Germline CDR1 and CDR2: KGHDR and SFDVKD. CDR3 in DNA: TGTGCCACCAGTGAGACAAACAGGGGAGGGTCTGGCACAGATACGCAGTATTTT. Translating gives CATSETNRGGSGTDTQYF.

The chain links TRBV3-1 (or the pseudogene TRBV3-2) to TRBJ1-4; 10 nucleotides line up with TRBD1. CDR3 length equals 16 residues. V dropped 1 base and J dropped 6; count of bases not matched to a gene: 5. CDR1 is LGHDT and CDR2 is YNNKEL in the germline V gene (reference sequence). The CDR3 DNA sequence: TGTGCCAGCAGCCAAGGGGACAGGGGATTGTATGAAAAACTGTTTTTT. This encodes CASSQGDRGLYEKLFF.

This clone was recorded a few times. The rearrangement uses TRBV4-1 and TRBJ2-2; TRBD2 matches 10 bases. J gave up 1 base and V 4 bases, and 3 bases lay outside the gene matches. The CDR3 runs to 16 residues. Germline lookup yields CDR1 MGHRA and CDR2 YSYEKL. As DNA, the CDR3 is TGCGCCAGCAGCCTTAGGACTAGCGGGAACACCGGGGAGCTGTTTTTT. This translates into CASSLRTSGNTGELFF.

The chain employs TRBV19 and TRBJ1-2, with unresolved D. The CDR3 spans 12 residues. V lost 0 bases, J lost 4 bases, and 3 bases lay in between. The V gene's germline CDR1 is LNHDA and CDR2 SQIVND (reference sequence). The CDR3 reads CASSIDFYGYTF. The CDR3, as DNA: TGTGCCAGTAGTATAGATTTCTATGGCTACACCTTC. Full variable domain (outside the CDR3, taken from reference TRBV19 and TRBJ1-2): DGGITQSPKYLFRKEGQNVTLSCEQNLNHDAMYWYRQDPGQGLRLIYYSQIVNDFQKGDIAEGYSVSREKKESFPLTVTSAQKNPTAFYLCASSIDFYGYTFGSGTRLTVV.

This clone came up a few times. The rearrangement joins TRBV19 to TRBJ1-5, with D tentatively TRBD1 (6 bases). Per germline, CDR1 LNHDA and CDR2 SQIVND (reference sequence). There are 14 residues in the CDR3. Trimming took 9 bases from V and 6 from J, leaving 18 bases between them. Here the CDR3 reads CASQRQDIPQPQHF. The CDR3 coding sequence is TGTGCCAGCCAGAGACAGGATATACCTCAGCCCCAGCATTTT. The full variable domain, rest sourced from reference TRBV19 and TRBJ1-5, is DGGITQSPKYLFRKEGQNVTLSCEQNLNHDAMYWYRQDPGQGLRLIYYSQIVNDFQKGDIAEGYSVSREKKESFPLTVTSAQKNPTAFYLCASQRQDIPQPQHFGDGTRLSIL.

V usage is TRBV9 and J usage is TRBJ2-5; possible D gene TRBD2, 6 bases. Germline V gene sequence: CDR1 SGDLS, CDR2 YYNGEE. V shed 6 bases and J shed 2 bases, with 17 bases lying between them. This CDR3 has 15 residues. The CDR3 reads CASKRTSTSQETQYF. The CDR3 DNA is TGTGCCAGCAAGCGTACTAGCACATCGCAAGAGACCCAGTACTTC.

The CDR3 DNA reads as TGTGCCAGCAGCTTAGTGGGGGGGCCGAGAACCGGGGAGCTGTTTTTT. Protein product: CASSLVGGPRTGELFF. The V and J genes are TRBV7-9 and TRBJ2-2, with D tentatively TRBD2 (7 bases). Germline V gives CDR1 SEHNR, CDR2 FQNEAQ (reference sequence). V was trimmed by 1 base and J by 5 bases, leaving 14 bases between them. The CDR3 consists of 16 residues.

This chain joins TRBV5-4 and TRBJ2-1; D possibly corresponds to TRBD1 (6 bases). Germline CDR1 is SGHNT and CDR2 is YYREEE (reference sequence). V was trimmed by 6 bases and J by 6 bases, leaving 13 bases between them. The CDR3 extends over 13 amino acids. The CDR3 DNA reads TGTGCCAGCATGACCCCCAGGGGCAATGAGCAGTTCTTC. It translates to CASMTPRGNEQFF.

The chain recombines TRBV18 with TRBJ2-7; 7 nucleotides line up with TRBD1. Per germline, CDR1 KGHSH and CDR2 LQKENI. CDR3 size: 14 residues. V trimming: 0 bases; J trimming: 3 bases; junction bases outside the gene matches: 2. This CDR3 reads CASSPPGGIYEQYF. CDR3 coding DNA: TGTGCCAGCTCACCACCAGGGGGCATCTACGAGCAGTACTTC.

This chain connects TRBV5-1 to TRBJ2-3; 8 nucleotides match TRBD1. There are 12 residues in the CDR3. Germline values: CDR1 SGHRS, CDR2 YFSETQ. The trim removed 5 bases at V and 4 bases at J, leaving 0 bases unmatched. In DNA, the CDR3 is TGCGCCAGCAGACAGGGGGCAGATACGCAGTATTTT. Encoded protein: CASRQGADTQYF.

CDR3: CAWSFLIRPNYGYTF. Written as DNA, the CDR3 is TGTGCCTGGAGCTTTCTGATCAGGCCTAACTATGGCTACACCTTC. The V and J genes are TRBV30 and TRBJ1-2; D not resolved. The length of the CDR3 is 15 residues. V dropped 3 bases and J dropped 0 bases, with 14 bases sitting between them. Germline V gene data show CDR1 as GTSNPN and CDR2 as SVGIG (reference sequence). Supplemented by reference TRBV30 and TRBJ1-2, the full variable domain reads SQTIHQWPATLVQPVGSPLSLECTVEGTSNPNLYWYRQAAGRGLQLLFYSVGIGQISSEVPQNLSASRPQDRQFILSSKKLLLSDSGFYLCAWSFLIRPNYGYTFGSGTRLTVV.

This chain connects TRBV6-1 to TRBJ1-2; 10 bases are a match to TRBD1. Germline V gives CDR1 MNHNS, CDR2 SASEGT. This CDR3 region has 15 residues. Trimming removed 1 base from V and 2 bases from J; junction bases left unmatched: 1. The CDR3 DNA reads TGTGCCAGCAGTGAAGAGGGACAGGGGAACTATGGCTACACCTTC. Residues: CASSEEGQGNYGYTF.

The chain couples TRBV4-1 to TRBJ1-1; 7 nucleotides align to TRBD1. CDR3 length equals 14 residues. The germline V gene has CDR1 MGHRA and CDR2 YSYEKL. V gave up 4 bases and J gave up 5 bases; unmatched junction bases: 7. CDR3 DNA sequence: TGCGCCAGCAGCCCAGGGACAGTCGATACTGAAGCTTTCTTT. Amino acids: CASSPGTVDTEAFF.